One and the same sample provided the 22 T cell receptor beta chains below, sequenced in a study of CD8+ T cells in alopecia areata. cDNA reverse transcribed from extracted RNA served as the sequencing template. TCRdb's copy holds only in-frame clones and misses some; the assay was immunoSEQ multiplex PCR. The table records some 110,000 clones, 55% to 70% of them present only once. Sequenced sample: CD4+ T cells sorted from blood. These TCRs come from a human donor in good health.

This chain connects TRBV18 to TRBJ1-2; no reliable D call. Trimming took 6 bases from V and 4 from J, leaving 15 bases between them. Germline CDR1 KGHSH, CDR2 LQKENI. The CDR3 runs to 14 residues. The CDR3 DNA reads TGTGCCAGCTCGTACTTGGAGCCGCGCTATGGCTACACCTTC. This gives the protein CASSYLEPRYGYTF.

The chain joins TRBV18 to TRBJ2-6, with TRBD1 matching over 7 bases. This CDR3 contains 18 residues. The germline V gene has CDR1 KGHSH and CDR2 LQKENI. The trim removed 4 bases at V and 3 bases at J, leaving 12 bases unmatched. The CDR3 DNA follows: TGTGCCAGCTCACGAGACTCCGGGACAGCAGTTGGGGCCAACGTCCTGACTTTC. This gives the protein CASSRDSGTAVGANVLTF. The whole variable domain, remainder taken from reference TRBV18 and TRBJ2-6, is NAGVMQNPRHLVRRRGQEARLRCSPMKGHSHVYWYRQLPEEGLKFMVYLQKENIIDESGMPKERFSAEFPKEGPSILRIQQVVRGDSAAYFCASSRDSGTAVGANVLTFGAGSRLTVL.

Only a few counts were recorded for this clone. CDR3 sequence reads: CSVEGQPNVLTF. CDR3 DNA: TGCAGCGTGGAGGGACAGCCCAACGTCCTGACTTTC. This chain connects TRBV29-1 to TRBJ2-6; D possibly corresponds to TRBD1 (7 bases). CDR1 SQVTM and CDR2 ANQGSEA come from the germline V gene. CDR3 length: 12 amino acids. The V end was cut by 6 bases, the J end by 8 bases, with 11 bases between.

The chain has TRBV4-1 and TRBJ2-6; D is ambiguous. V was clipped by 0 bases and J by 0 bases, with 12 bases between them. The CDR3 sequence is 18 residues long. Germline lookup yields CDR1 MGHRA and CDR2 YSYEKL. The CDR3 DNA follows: TGCGCCAGCAGCCAAGAACCCGCCGGCCGCTCTGGGGCCAACGTCCTGACTTTC. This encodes CASSQEPAGRSGANVLTF.

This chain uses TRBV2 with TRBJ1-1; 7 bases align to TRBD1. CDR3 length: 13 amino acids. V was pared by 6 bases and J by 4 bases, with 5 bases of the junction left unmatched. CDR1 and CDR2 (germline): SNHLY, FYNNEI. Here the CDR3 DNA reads TGTGCCAGCAGCGGGACAGAGGGCACTGAAGCTTTCTTT. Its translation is CASSGTEGTEAFF. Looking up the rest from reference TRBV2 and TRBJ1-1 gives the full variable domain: EPEVTQTPSHQVTQMGQEVILRCVPISNHLYFYWYRQILGQKVEFLVSFYNNEISEKSEIFDDQFSVERPDGSNFTLKIRSTKLEDSAMYFCASSGTEGTEAFFGQGTRLTVV.

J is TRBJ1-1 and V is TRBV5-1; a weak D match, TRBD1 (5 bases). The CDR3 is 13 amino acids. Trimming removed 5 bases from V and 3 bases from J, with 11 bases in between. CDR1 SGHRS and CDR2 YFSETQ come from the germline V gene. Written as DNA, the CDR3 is TGCGCCAGCAGACAGGACGGCTACACTGAAGCTTTCTTT. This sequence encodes CASRQDGYTEAFF.

Here the CDR3 reads CASSSSLGRGNQPQHF. CDR3 nucleotides: TGTGCCAGTAGTTCCAGCCTGGGCCGGGGGAATCAGCCCCAGCATTTT. The rearrangement links TRBV19 to TRBJ1-5, with a possible D match to TRBD1 (5 bases). Germline CDR1 reads LNHDA; CDR2 reads SQIVND (reference sequence). This CDR3 comprises 16 residues. V shed 5 bases and J shed 4 bases, with 18 bases lying between them.

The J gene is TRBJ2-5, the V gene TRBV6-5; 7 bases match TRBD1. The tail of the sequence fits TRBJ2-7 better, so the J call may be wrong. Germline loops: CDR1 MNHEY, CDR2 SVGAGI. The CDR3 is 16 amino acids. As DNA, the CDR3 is TGTGCCAGCAGTTACCGTTCGACAGGGCCCTCCTACGAGCAGTACTTC. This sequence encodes CASSYRSTGPSYEQYF.

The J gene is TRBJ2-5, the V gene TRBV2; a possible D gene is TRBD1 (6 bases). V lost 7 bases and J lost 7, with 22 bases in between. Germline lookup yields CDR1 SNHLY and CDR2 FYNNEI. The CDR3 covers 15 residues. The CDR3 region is CASMPGQPAVRTQYF. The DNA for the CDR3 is TGTGCCAGCATGCCCGGACAGCCTGCGGTGAGGACCCAGTACTTC.

CDR3 coding DNA: TGTGCCAGCAGCCTGACTAGCGGGGGACACAATGAGCAGTTCTTC. Translating gives CASSLTSGGHNEQFF. The chain joins TRBV7-2 to TRBJ2-1; TRBD2 matches 12 bases. Looked up from germline, CDR1 is SGHTA and CDR2 is FQGNSA. This CDR3 contains 15 residues. Trimming took 5 bases from V and 5 from J; bases not matched to a gene: 4.

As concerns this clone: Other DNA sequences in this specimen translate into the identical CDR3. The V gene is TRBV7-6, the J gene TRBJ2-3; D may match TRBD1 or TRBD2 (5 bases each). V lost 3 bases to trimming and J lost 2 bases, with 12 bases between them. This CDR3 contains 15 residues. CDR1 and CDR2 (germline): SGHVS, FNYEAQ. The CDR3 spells CASSFGTKFTDTQYF. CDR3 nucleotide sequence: TGTGCCAGCAGCTTCGGGACCAAATTCACAGATACGCAGTATTTT.

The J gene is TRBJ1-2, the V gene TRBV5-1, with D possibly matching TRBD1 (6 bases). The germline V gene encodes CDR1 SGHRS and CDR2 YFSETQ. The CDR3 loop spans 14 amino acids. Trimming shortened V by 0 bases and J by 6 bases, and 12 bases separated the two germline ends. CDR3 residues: CASSLAGVRDGYTF. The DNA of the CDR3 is TGCGCCAGCAGCTTGGCAGGGGTTCGTGATGGCTACACCTTC. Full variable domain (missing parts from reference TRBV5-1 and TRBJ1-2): KAGVTQTPRYLIKTRGQQVTLSCSPISGHRSVSWYQQTPGQGLQFLFEYFSETQRNKGNFPGRFSGRQFSNSRSEMNVSTLELGDSALYLCASSLAGVRDGYTFGSGTRLTVV.

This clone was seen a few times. The CDR3 protein is CSVDGGGKNIQYF. The CDR3 bases are TGCAGCGTGGACGGGGGCGGCAAAAACATTCAGTACTTC. The chain is built from TRBV29-1 and TRBJ2-4; either TRBD1 or TRBD2 may fit D (6 bases each). The V end was cut by 6 bases, the J end by 3 bases, with 12 bases between. Germline lookup yields CDR1 SQVTM and CDR2 ANQGSEA. The CDR3 contains 13 residues.

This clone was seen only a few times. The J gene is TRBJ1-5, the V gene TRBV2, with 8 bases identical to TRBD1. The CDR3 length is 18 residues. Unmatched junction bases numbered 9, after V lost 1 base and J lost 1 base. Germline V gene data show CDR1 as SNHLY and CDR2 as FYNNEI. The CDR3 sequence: CASSEVGGQGVSNQPQHF. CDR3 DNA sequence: TGTGCCAGCAGTGAAGTAGGTGGACAGGGTGTAAGCAATCAGCCCCAGCATTTT.

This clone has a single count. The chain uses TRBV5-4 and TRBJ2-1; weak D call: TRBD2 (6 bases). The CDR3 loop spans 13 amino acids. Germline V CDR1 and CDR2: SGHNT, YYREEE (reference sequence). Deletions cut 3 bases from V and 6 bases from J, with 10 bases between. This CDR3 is CASSSGLSNEQFF. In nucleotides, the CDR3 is TGTGCCAGCAGCTCGGGACTGTCCAATGAGCAGTTCTTC. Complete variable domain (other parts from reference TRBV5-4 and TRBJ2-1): ETGVTQSPTHLIKTRGQQVTLRCSSQSGHNTVSWYQQALGQGPQFIFQYYREEENGRGNFPPRFSGLQFPNYSSELNVNALELDDSALYLCASSSGLSNEQFFGPGTRLTVL.

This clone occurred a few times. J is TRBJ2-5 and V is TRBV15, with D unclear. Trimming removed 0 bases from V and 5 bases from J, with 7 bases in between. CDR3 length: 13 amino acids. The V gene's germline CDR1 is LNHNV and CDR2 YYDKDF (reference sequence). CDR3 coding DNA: TGTGCCACCAGCAGAGATTCTTCCGAGACCCAGTACTTC. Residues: CATSRDSSETQYF.

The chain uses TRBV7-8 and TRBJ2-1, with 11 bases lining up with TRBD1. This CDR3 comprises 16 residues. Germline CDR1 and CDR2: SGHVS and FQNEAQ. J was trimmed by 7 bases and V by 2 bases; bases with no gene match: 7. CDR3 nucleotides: TGTGCCAGCAGCTTACTAGGACAGGGGGCGCGGAATGAGCAGTTCTTC. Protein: CASSLLGQGARNEQFF. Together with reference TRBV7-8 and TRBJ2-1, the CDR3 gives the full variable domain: GAGVSQSPRYKVAKRGQDVALRCDPISGHVSLFWYQQALGQGPEFLTYFQNEAQLDKSGLPSDRFFAERPEGSVSTLKIQRTQQEDSAVYLCASSLLGQGARNEQFFGPGTRLTVL.

CDR3 sequence (DNA): TGCGCCAGCAGCCAAGATGGGGGAGCCCAGCCCCAGCATTTT. Translating it yields CASSQDGGAQPQHF. The chain has TRBV4-1 and TRBJ1-5; D may be TRBD1 (5 bases). The CDR3 spans 14 residues. Trimming took off 0 bases at V and 7 bases at J, with 10 bases between the two ends. Germline loops: CDR1 MGHRA, CDR2 YSYEKL.

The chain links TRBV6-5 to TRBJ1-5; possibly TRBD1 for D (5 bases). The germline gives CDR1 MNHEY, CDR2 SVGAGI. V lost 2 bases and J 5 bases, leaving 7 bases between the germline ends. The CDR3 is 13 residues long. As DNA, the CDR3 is TGTGCCAGCAGTTACAGGGGTCATCAGCCCCAGCATTTT. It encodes CASSYRGHQPQHF.

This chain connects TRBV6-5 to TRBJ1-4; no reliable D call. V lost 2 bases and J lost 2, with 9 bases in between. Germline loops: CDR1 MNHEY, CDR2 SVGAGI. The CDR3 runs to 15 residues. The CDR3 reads CASSYLGSTNEKLFF. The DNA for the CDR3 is TGTGCCAGCAGTTACCTCGGGTCTACTAATGAAAAACTGTTTTTT.

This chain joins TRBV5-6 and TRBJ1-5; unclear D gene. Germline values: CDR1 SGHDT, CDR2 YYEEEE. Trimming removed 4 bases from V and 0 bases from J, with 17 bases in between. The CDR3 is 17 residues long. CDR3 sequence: CASSLGSVIVSNQPQHF. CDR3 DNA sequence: TGTGCCAGCAGCCTCGGGAGCGTTATCGTTAGCAATCAGCCCCAGCATTTT.

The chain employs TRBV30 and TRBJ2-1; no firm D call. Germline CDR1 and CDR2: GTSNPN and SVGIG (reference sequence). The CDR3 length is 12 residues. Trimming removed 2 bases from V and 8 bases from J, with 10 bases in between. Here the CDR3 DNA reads TGTGCCTGGAGTCCCGCGTGGGATGAGCAGTTCTTC. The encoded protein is CAWSPAWDEQFF. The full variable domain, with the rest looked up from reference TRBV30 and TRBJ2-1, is SQTIHQWPATLVQPVGSPLSLECTVEGTSNPNLYWYRQAAGRGLQLLFYSVGIGQISSEVPQNLSASRPQDRQFILSSKKLLLSDSGFYLCAWSPAWDEQFFGPGTRLTVL.